What follows is one TCR beta chain and its context. Its specificity is unknown. This specimen comes from a study of T cell clusters in autoimmune cytopenias. General observations from the study: Healthy donors had about 3.1-fold more exclusive TRB clusters than active autoimmune hepatitis patients.

Germline values: CDR1 SGHAT, CDR2 FQDESV (reference sequence). The CDR3 consists of 14 residues. One tube held mixed TRB-A and TRB-B primer pools for touch-down PCR. TCRdb re-analyzed the multiplex PCR reads; it lists each CDR3 protein once, without DNA. Its clone listing holds about 7,400 distinct CDR3 sequences. Approximately 36,000 genome equivalents of blood DNA were amplified for TRB. The data were also submitted as part of a second study, on T cell repertoires in aging, cancer and after chemotherapy. That work adds: In cancer patients, declining TCR diversity with age involved lost richness and lost evenness.

Input material: peripheral blood. This chain uses TRBV11-1 with TRBJ2-3. The receptor's source is a human donor in good health. CDR3 in amino acids: CASSLAGEADTQYF.